The 21 T cell receptor beta chains presented below share a single source sample, sequenced in a study of hypomethylating agent response in myelodysplastic syndrome. The assay was immunoSEQ multiplex PCR, and TCRdb's table has in-frame clones only and misses some. This repertoire shows around 4,500 clones, 75% to 90% found once; its top ten account for 20% to 25%. Material: bone marrow, obtained before or after starting hypomethylating agent treatment for myelodysplastic syndrome (not recorded which). These receptors came from a human donor with myelodysplastic syndrome.

The rearrangement links TRBV30 to TRBJ1-5; 7 bases are a match to TRBD1. V lost 4 bases, J lost 7 bases, and 10 bases stayed unmatched. Germline CDR1 is GTSNPN and CDR2 is SVGIG (reference sequence). The CDR3 has 14 residues. The CDR3 DNA is TGTGCCTGGACTGAAACAGGGGTAGGGCAGCCCCAGCATTTT. Translation: CAWTETGVGQPQHF.

This clone appeared a single time. This chain connects TRBV4-2 to TRBJ2-7; 7 bases are a match to TRBD2. Germline CDR1 LGHNA, CDR2 YNFKEQ. V shed 0 bases and J 5 bases; nucleotides not matched to a gene: 7. The CDR3 is 15 residues long. The CDR3 reads CASSQETGGSDEQYF. The CDR3 nucleotides are TGTGCCAGCAGCCAAGAGACGGGAGGATCCGACGAGCAGTACTTC.

J is TRBJ2-3 and V is TRBV11-2; TRBD1 agrees at 9 bases. The V and J ends lost 2 bases and 5 bases, in that order; junction bases with no gene match: 8. The CDR3 runs to 16 residues. Per the germline V gene, CDR1 is SGHAT and CDR2 is FQNNGV. CDR3 protein: CASSLLPGQGKDTQYF. The CDR3 nucleotides read TGTGCCAGCAGCTTACTCCCGGGACAGGGAAAAGATACGCAGTATTTT.

The J gene is TRBJ1-1, the V gene TRBV19; 8 bases are shared with TRBD1. The CDR3 has 16 amino acids. The V and J ends lost 5 bases and 4 bases, in that order; junction bases with no gene match: 12. Per the germline V gene, CDR1 is LNHDA and CDR2 is SQIVND (reference sequence). In nucleotides, the CDR3 is TGTGCCAGTAGTGCCGAACTGACAGGGGCCGCCACTGAAGCTTTCTTT. Protein product: CASSAELTGAATEAFF. The full variable domain, completed using reference TRBV19 and TRBJ1-1, is DGGITQSPKYLFRKEGQNVTLSCEQNLNHDAMYWYRQDPGQGLRLIYYSQIVNDFQKGDIAEGYSVSREKKESFPLTVTSAQKNPTAFYLCASSAELTGAATEAFFGQGTRLTVV.

The CDR3 DNA reads as TGTGCCAGCACTTCCCCGGGGGGGGGCAATGAGCAGTTCTTC. It codes for CASTSPGGGNEQFF. The chain couples TRBV6-5 to TRBJ2-1; the match to TRBD2 covers 8 bases. Losses at the gene ends were 7 bases for V and 6 bases for J; bases not matched to a gene: 8. The CDR3 extends over 14 amino acids. Germline-derived CDR1 and CDR2 are MNHEY and SVGAGI.

This rearrangement joins TRBV28 to TRBJ1-6, with TRBD1 matching over 8 bases. V dropped 7 bases and J dropped 10; count of bases not matched to a gene: 15. The CDR3 extends over 16 amino acids. The germline CDR1 and CDR2 sequences are MDHEN and SYDVKM. As DNA, the CDR3 is TGTGCCAGCACCTTAACCACTACAGGGGGAGGATCACCCCTCCACTTT. This translates into CASTLTTTGGGSPLHF.

There are a few counts of this clone. This chain uses TRBV2 with TRBJ2-1, with 12 positions matching TRBD2. The CDR3 covers 19 residues. V gave up 0 bases and J gave up 1 base; unmatched junction bases: 7. CDR1 and CDR2 (germline): SNHLY, FYNNEI. CDR3 DNA sequence: TGTGCCAGCAGTGAAGCAACGCTAGCGGGAGGGGCATCCTACAATGAGCAGTTCTTC. Amino acids: CASSEATLAGGASYNEQFF. The full variable domain, rest sourced from reference TRBV2 and TRBJ2-1, is EPEVTQTPSHQVTQMGQEVILRCVPISNHLYFYWYRQILGQKVEFLVSFYNNEISEKSEIFDDQFSVERPDGSNFTLKIRSTKLEDSAMYFCASSEATLAGGASYNEQFFGPGTRLTVL.

The chain employs TRBV2 and TRBJ2-7, with D perhaps TRBD1 (6 bases). The CDR3 is made up of 16 amino acids. Germline V CDR1 and CDR2: SNHLY, FYNNEI. V was clipped by 6 bases and J by 6 bases, with 24 bases between them. In DNA, the CDR3 is TGTGCCAGCAGGGAGTGGGTCTCAGCCGCAGGGGCCGAGCAGTACTTC. Amino acids: CASREWVSAAGAEQYF.

V usage is TRBV14 and J usage is TRBJ2-2; 9 bases agree with TRBD1. Germline values: CDR1 SGHDN, CDR2 FVKESK. This CDR3 is 16 amino acids long. J gave up 7 bases and V 4 bases, and 10 bases lay outside the gene matches. This CDR3 reads CASSLLGQGEVGELFF. The CDR3 DNA reads as TGTGCCAGCAGCCTATTGGGACAGGGTGAGGTCGGGGAGCTGTTTTTT.

The V and J genes are TRBV6-6 and TRBJ1-1; possibly TRBD1 for D (6 bases). The germline V and J ends were trimmed by 5 bases and 10 bases, with 14 bases remaining between them. Germline CDR1 MNHNY, CDR2 SVGAGI (reference sequence). This CDR3 contains 12 residues. The CDR3 region has the DNA TGTGCCAGCAGTGGAGAACAGGGTAGAGCTTTCTTT. It encodes CASSGEQGRAFF.

The rearrangement links TRBV4-1 to TRBJ2-2; no definite D call. Trimming pared 6 bases from V and 1 base from J, leaving 21 bases between. The CDR3 runs to 18 residues. Germline CDR1 and CDR2: MGHRA and YSYEKL. CDR3 bases: TGCGCCAGCAGTCCCCCCCGTGACAACCACCTGAACACCGGGGAGCTGTTTTTT. This codes for CASSPPRDNHLNTGELFF.

This chain joins TRBV4-2 and TRBJ2-7; TRBD1 might be the D (5 bases). CDR1 and CDR2 from the germline V gene are LGHNA and YNFKEQ. V lost 1 base and J 1 base, leaving 17 bases between the germline ends. CDR3 length: 17 residues. CDR3 region: CASSQVARGHLSYEQYF. The DNA of the CDR3 is TGTGCCAGCAGCCAAGTCGCAAGAGGACACCTTTCCTACGAGCAGTACTTC.

This chain links TRBV11-3 with TRBJ2-2, with no clear D. The germline CDR1 and CDR2 sequences are SGHNT and YENEEA. The CDR3 contains 15 residues. The germline V and J ends were trimmed by 0 bases and 5 bases, with 10 bases remaining between them. The CDR3 bases are TGTGCCAGCAGCTTAGAGTTTGGGTTTACCGGGGAGCTGTTTTTT. Protein product: CASSLEFGFTGELFF.

The rearrangement uses TRBV28 and TRBJ2-3, with D perhaps TRBD1 (5 bases). CDR1 and CDR2 (germline): MDHEN, SYDVKM. The CDR3 length is 16 residues. V was cut by 6 bases and J by 1 base, with 17 bases left in between. The CDR3 sequence is CASSLRQGGGTDTQYF. The CDR3 DNA reads TGTGCCAGCAGCCTACGGCAGGGTGGGGGCACAGATACGCAGTATTTT.

The chain joins TRBV19 to TRBJ2-3; no firm D call. V lost 6 bases and J lost 2, with 9 bases in between. The germline V gene encodes CDR1 LNHDA and CDR2 SQIVND (reference sequence). The CDR3 has 13 residues. Here the CDR3 DNA reads TGTGCCAGTAGGAGTTGGGACACAGATACGCAGTATTTT. This sequence encodes CASRSWDTDTQYF.

V gene TRBV7-2 combines with J gene TRBJ2-1; 10 nucleotides align to TRBD2. CDR1 and CDR2 (germline): SGHTA, FQGNSA. This CDR3 has 16 residues. J was trimmed by 5 bases and V by 7 bases; bases with no gene match: 11. CDR3 nucleotides: TGTGCCAGCACCCCGTCCGGGACTAGCGTACACAATGAGCAGTTCTTC. It encodes CASTPSGTSVHNEQFF.

This clone turned up a few times. The chain links TRBV18 to TRBJ2-2; a possible D gene is TRBD1 (6 bases). The germline gives CDR1 KGHSH, CDR2 LQKENI. V lost 8 bases and J 5 bases, leaving 9 bases between the germline ends. The CDR3 is 12 amino acids. The CDR3 sequence: CASAQGTGELFF. As DNA, the CDR3 is TGTGCCAGCGCCCAGGGGACCGGGGAGCTGTTTTTT.

The V and J genes are TRBV30 and TRBJ2-2; D gene unclear. The germline gives CDR1 GTSNPN, CDR2 SVGIG (reference sequence). The CDR3 extends over 13 amino acids. Trimming removed 4 bases from V and 5 bases from J, with 11 bases in between. The CDR3 DNA follows: TGTGCCTGGACCCCCTCTGGAACCGGGGAGCTGTTTTTT. Amino acids: CAWTPSGTGELFF.

The J gene is TRBJ1-1, the V gene TRBV18; no firm D call. With 5 bases removed from V and 3 bases from J, the gap between germline ends came to 10 bases. CDR3 length: 13 amino acids. CDR1 and CDR2 from the germline V gene are KGHSH and LQKENI. The CDR3 loop is CASSADTYTEAFF. CDR3 nucleotide sequence: TGTGCCAGCTCAGCAGACACCTACACTGAAGCTTTCTTT.

The CDR3 DNA sequence: TGTGCCAGCAGCCCACCCAGGGTGGCCAAAAACATTCAGTACTTC. Protein sequence: CASSPPRVAKNIQYF. V and J are TRBV28 and TRBJ2-4; possibly TRBD1 for D (5 bases). The germline V gene encodes CDR1 MDHEN and CDR2 SYDVKM. Trimming pared 6 bases from V and 1 base from J, leaving 13 bases between. This CDR3 is built from 15 residues.

The V and J genes are TRBV7-3 and TRBJ2-2, with a possible D match to TRBD2 (6 bases). Germline V gives CDR1 SGHTA, CDR2 FQGTGA. CDR3 size: 13 residues. Deletions cut 5 bases from V and 6 bases from J, with 10 bases between. This CDR3 reads CASSQSGAGELFF. DNA of the CDR3: TGTGCCAGCAGCCAGTCGGGGGCCGGGGAGCTGTTTTTT.